Following are 14 T cell receptor beta chains from one sample sequenced in a study of T cells in Graves' hyperthyroidism and ophthalmopathy. Amplified regions were TCR beta CDR3 sequences from RNA transcripts. When the TCR CDR3 underwent first-round RT-PCR, the HTBI primer set was used. TCRdb reprocessed the multiplex PCR reads with MiXCR, giving one entry per CDR3 protein. Among over 700,000 distinct CDR3 sequences listed, just over 35% were seen once. The sequencing sample was made of blood. The source is a woman in her thirties or forties with Graves' hyperthyroidism.

The V call is TRBV6-5, the J call TRBJ1-1, with a possible D match to TRBD1 (5 bases). The V end lost 5 bases, the J end lost 1 base, and 14 bases lay between the germline ends. The CDR3 runs to 15 residues. Germline V gene sequence: CDR1 MNHEY, CDR2 SVGAGI. The chain's CDR3 is CASSPGLDRNTEAFF. In DNA, the CDR3 is TGTGCCAGCAGTCCTGGATTAGACAGGAACACTGAAGCTTTCTTT.

To note about this clonotype: This may be a read error, as it is one base from a much larger clone. V gene TRBV7-9 combines with J gene TRBJ1-2; perhaps TRBD1 as D (5 bases). V was shortened by 4 bases and J by 9 bases, with 9 bases between the two germline ends. Germline-derived CDR1 and CDR2 are SEHNR and FQNEAQ (reference sequence). This CDR3 has 11 amino acids. The CDR3 DNA sequence: TGTGCCAGCAGCTCACAGGAGAGCTACACCTTC. Translation: CASSSQESYTF.

This clonotype was seen only a few times. The CDR3 DNA sequence: TGTGCCAGCAGTTACGCCGTCCCAGGGTTTAGCAATCAGCCCCAGCATTTT. As protein: CASSYAVPGFSNQPQHF. The chain recombines TRBV6-1 with TRBJ1-5, with a tentative D call TRBD1 (5 bases). This CDR3 is built from 17 residues. The germline gives CDR1 MNHNS, CDR2 SASEGT. The V gene lost 5 bases and the J gene lost 0 bases, with 17 bases spanning the gap.

This clonotype was seen many times. This chain uses TRBV7-9 with TRBJ1-1; D remains unclear. Germline V gene data show CDR1 as SEHNR and CDR2 as FQNEAQ (reference sequence). V was shortened by 4 bases and J by 8 bases, with 8 bases between the two germline ends. CDR3 length: 11 amino acids. CDR3 amino acids: CASSSLIEAFF. CDR3 nucleotide sequence: TGTGCCAGCAGCTCCCTCATAGAAGCTTTCTTT.

This clonotype was seen many times. The gene calls are TRBV7-2 and TRBJ1-3; D might be TRBD1 (5 bases). The CDR3 spans 15 residues. CDR1 SGHTA and CDR2 FQGNSA come from the germline V gene. V shed 2 bases and J shed 0 bases, with 8 bases lying between them. In DNA, the CDR3 is TGTGCCAGCAGCTTATGGGGCAGCTCTGGAAACACCATATATTTT. Protein product: CASSLWGSSGNTIYF.

This clonotype was seen many times. This rearrangement joins TRBV12-3 or TRBV12-4 to TRBJ1-4; TRBD1 might be the D (5 bases). CDR3 length equals 14 residues. Trimming shortened V by 7 bases and J by 7 bases, and 16 bases separated the two germline ends. CDR3 sequence: CASTLRGVREKLFF. For the CDR3, the DNA is TGTGCCAGCACCCTGCGGGGGGTACGTGAAAAACTGTTTTTT.

Of note for this clonotype: Given a much more abundant clone one base away, this may be a read error. V and J are TRBV9 and TRBJ1-4; D is perhaps TRBD1 (5 bases). Germline lookup yields CDR1 SGDLS and CDR2 YYNGEE. This CDR3 has 14 amino acids. The CDR3 reads CVSSVGGAIEKLFF. The CDR3 nucleotides are TGTGTCAGCAGCGTAGGAGGGGCTATCGAAAAACTGTTTTTT.

A remark on this clonotype: A read error is possible here, since a much larger clone lies one base away. V is TRBV7-2 and J is TRBJ1-4; TRBD1 matches 8 bases. The CDR3 extends over 14 amino acids. V lost 5 bases, J lost 5 bases, and 4 bases stayed unmatched. Germline-derived CDR1 and CDR2 are SGHTA and FQGNSA. The CDR3 nucleotides are TGTGCCAGCAGCCACCGGGACAGGAATGAAAAACTGTTTTTT. This encodes CASSHRDRNEKLFF.

CDR3 loop: CASSYTGQGFYEQYF. The CDR3, as DNA: TGTGCCAGCAGTTACACGGGACAGGGGTTCTACGAGCAGTACTTC. This chain uses TRBV6-2 or TRBV6-3 with TRBJ2-7; 10 bases map to TRBD1. The V gene's germline CDR1 is MNHEY and CDR2 SVGEGT. The junction had 4 bases not matched to a gene; V was cut back by 2 bases and J by 3 bases. There are 15 residues in the CDR3.

There are a few counts of this clonotype. The rearrangement links TRBV7-2 to TRBJ2-5, with D possibly being TRBD2 (6 bases). Between the trimmed V and J ends, which lost 6 bases and 5 bases, there was a span of 16 bases. The CDR3 totals 14 residues. Germline assignment: CDR1 SGHTA and CDR2 FQGNSA. CDR3 DNA sequence: TGTGCCAGCAGTTCGGGGGTCGGGTGGGAGACCCAGTACTTC. As protein: CASSSGVGWETQYF.

The rearrangement links TRBV7-2 to TRBJ2-7, with 15 bases identical to TRBD2. V was pared by 5 bases and J by 9 bases, with 8 bases of the junction left unmatched. CDR3 length: 15 residues. Per the germline V gene, CDR1 is SGHTA and CDR2 is FQGNSA. The CDR3 loop is CASSSGLAGGRGQYF. The CDR3 coding sequence is TGTGCCAGCAGCAGTGGACTAGCGGGGGGGCGGGGGCAGTACTTC.

This clonotype was counted between two and nine times. The V and J genes are TRBV27 and TRBJ1-2; D uncertain. Deletions cut 4 bases from V and 2 bases from J, with 11 bases between. CDR3 size: 14 residues. From germline, CDR1 is MNHEY and CDR2 SMNVEV (reference sequence). CDR3 sequence (DNA): TGTGCCAGCAGTTCGTGGGCAGAAAACTATGGCTACACCTTC. This encodes CASSSWAENYGYTF.

The genes are TRBV7-2 and TRBJ2-7, with D perhaps matching TRBD1 (5 bases). V was shortened by 6 bases and J by 3 bases, with 15 bases between the two germline ends. The CDR3 totals 14 residues. Germline V gene lookup returns CDR1 SGHTA and CDR2 FQGNSA. The CDR3 DNA reads as TGTGCCAGCAGTTACGGCCAGGGTTTCTACGAGCAGTACTTC. Residues: CASSYGQGFYEQYF.

This clonotype was detected only once. The chain employs TRBV30 and TRBJ1-1; D gene unclear. The CDR3 is made up of 12 amino acids. The V end lost 0 bases, the J end lost 9 bases, and 11 bases lay between the germline ends. Germline lookup yields CDR1 GTSNPN and CDR2 SVGIG (reference sequence). The CDR3 DNA sequence: TGTGCCTGGAGTGTACTCGGTCTACAAGCTTTCTTT. Protein sequence: CAWSVLGLQAFF.